Below, 26 T cell receptor beta chains from the same sample are listed, as sequenced in a study of cytomegalovirus exposure and HLA in healthy donors. A multiplex PCR was run with 60 Vbeta primers and 13 Jbeta primers. This table comes from immunoSEQ multiplex PCR, and its TCRdb copy is limited to in-frame clones, with some not included. Here the sample spans 100,000 to 120,000 clones, nearly 85% being singletons. The sequencing input was PBMCs. The origin of the receptors is a man younger than 35 in good health and CMV-seronegative.

In DNA form, the CDR3 reads TGTGCCAGCAGTTTAGCGGGAGGGGGGTACGAGCAGTACTTC. Residues: CASSLAGGGYEQYF. J is TRBJ2-7 and V is TRBV27; TRBD2 matches at 9 bases. Unmatched junction bases numbered 3, after V lost 2 bases and J lost 4 bases. This CDR3 region has 14 residues. Germline V gene data show CDR1 as MNHEY and CDR2 as SMNVEV (reference sequence).

This clone has more than one count but fewer than ten. The chain couples TRBV6-1 to TRBJ1-4; 7 bases are shared with TRBD1. With V trimmed by 1 base and J by 11 bases, 7 bases remained unmatched. The CDR3 is 14 amino acids. The germline V gene encodes CDR1 MNHNS and CDR2 SASEGT. CDR3 nucleotide sequence: TGTGCCAGCAGTGAAGGCAGGGGGACGGATAAACTGTTTTTT. As protein: CASSEGRGTDKLFF.

The chain employs TRBV5-1 and TRBJ2-5, with 9 bases aligning to TRBD2. CDR3 length equals 16 residues. Trimming removed 0 bases from V and 5 bases from J; junction bases left unmatched: 8. The germline gives CDR1 SGHRS, CDR2 YFSETQ. The CDR3 coding sequence is TGCGCCAGCAGCTTGGTGGGTAGCGGGAGCCAGGAGACCCAGTACTTC. Translated, it gives CASSLVGSGSQETQYF.

The chain links TRBV9 to TRBJ2-3, with 10 bases aligning to TRBD2. The CDR3 extends over 15 amino acids. CDR1 and CDR2 (germline): SGDLS, YYNGEE. With V trimmed by 0 bases and J by 8 bases, 6 bases remained unmatched. The CDR3 DNA is TGTGCCAGCAGCGTAGCTAGCGGGAGAACGGGTACGCAGTATTTT. This encodes CASSVASGRTGTQYF.

The J gene is TRBJ2-2, the V gene TRBV28; either TRBD1 or TRBD2 may fit D (6 bases each). The V gene lost 10 bases and the J gene lost 13 bases, with 22 bases spanning the gap. The germline V gene encodes CDR1 MDHEN and CDR2 SYDVKM. The CDR3 runs 13 residues. This chain's CDR3 is CATRGTGEGRLFF. CDR3 sequence (DNA): TGTGCCACCAGGGGAACGGGAGAAGGAAGGCTGTTTTTT.

This sequence joins TRBV9 and TRBJ2-3; 7 bases agree with TRBD2. Germline lookup yields CDR1 SGDLS and CDR2 YYNGEE. The CDR3 runs 16 residues. Germline trimming cut 0 bases from V and 0 bases from J; bases unmatched to any gene: 4. DNA for the CDR3: TGTGCCAGCAGCGTAGTTGACGGGAGGAGCACAGATACGCAGTATTTT. Protein product: CASSVVDGRSTDTQYF.

The chain combines TRBV6-6 with TRBJ2-5; 7 nucleotides align to TRBD1. Germline V lookup: CDR1 MNHNY, CDR2 SVGAGI (reference sequence). V shed 6 bases, J shed 1 base, and the junction held 2 bases outside the gene matches. The CDR3 is 13 amino acids. The DNA of the CDR3 is TGTGCCAGCAGCACAGGGGCCCAAGAGACCCAGTACTTC. Protein product: CASSTGAQETQYF.

The genes are TRBV19 and TRBJ2-3; D uncertain. The CDR3 has 11 residues. Germline V gene lookup returns CDR1 LNHDA and CDR2 SQIVND (reference sequence). The V end was cut by 5 bases, the J end by 6 bases, with 6 bases between. The CDR3 DNA reads as TGTGCCAGTAGTCTTCTCGATACGCAGTATTTT. Translated: CASSLLDTQYF.

V and J are TRBV5-1 and TRBJ2-5; tentatively, D is TRBD1 (6 bases). V was trimmed by 4 bases and J by 1 base, leaving 17 bases between them. This CDR3 spans 16 amino acids. Germline V CDR1 and CDR2: SGHRS, YFSETQ. CDR3 in amino acids: CASSNTGTLFQETQYF. CDR3 bases: TGCGCCAGCAGCAACACCGGGACACTTTTCCAAGAGACCCAGTACTTC. Using reference TRBV5-1 and TRBJ2-5 for the parts outside the CDR3, the full variable domain is KAGVTQTPRYLIKTRGQQVTLSCSPISGHRSVSWYQQTPGQGLQFLFEYFSETQRNKGNFPGRFSGRQFSNSRSEMNVSTLELGDSALYLCASSNTGTLFQETQYFGPGTRLLVL.

The chain employs TRBV28 and TRBJ2-7; 7 nucleotides agree with TRBD1. This CDR3 is 15 amino acids long. CDR1 and CDR2 from the germline V gene are MDHEN and SYDVKM. J was trimmed by 0 bases and V by 4 bases; bases with no gene match: 6. Here the CDR3 DNA reads TGTGCCAGCAGTTACAGGGGCCCGAGCTCCTACGAGCAGTACTTC. Translated, it gives CASSYRGPSSYEQYF.

V gene TRBV15 combines with J gene TRBJ1-2; TRBD1 is a possible D gene (6 bases). The V and J ends lost 0 bases and 2 bases respectively, with 13 bases between them. Germline CDR1 reads LNHNV; CDR2 reads YYDKDF (reference sequence). This CDR3 is built from 16 residues. The CDR3 DNA sequence: TGTGCCACCAGCAGAGATCTCTTAACAGGGAACTATGGCTACACCTTC. Its translation: CATSRDLLTGNYGYTF. The full variable domain, in which reference TRBV15 and TRBJ1-2 provide the parts outside the CDR3, is DAMVIQNPRYQVTQFGKPVTLSCSQTLNHNVMYWYQQKSSQAPKLLFHYYDKDFNNEADTPDNFQSRRPNTSFCFLDIRSPGLGDTAMYLCATSRDLLTGNYGYTFGSGTRLTVV.

V is TRBV18 and J is TRBJ2-4; 7 bases are shared with TRBD1. V dropped 1 base and J dropped 0; count of bases not matched to a gene: 3. CDR1 and CDR2 (germline): KGHSH, LQKENI. The CDR3 covers 16 residues. In nucleotides, the CDR3 is TGTGCCAGCTCACCACAGGGGGCGGTAGCCAAAAACATTCAGTACTTC. Protein product: CASSPQGAVAKNIQYF. The variable domain in full, completed from reference TRBV18 and TRBJ2-4, reads NAGVMQNPRHLVRRRGQEARLRCSPMKGHSHVYWYRQLPEEGLKFMVYLQKENIIDESGMPKERFSAEFPKEGPSILRIQQVVRGDSAAYFCASSPQGAVAKNIQYFGAGTRLSVL.

V is TRBV4-3 and J is TRBJ2-5; perhaps TRBD2 as D (7 bases). Germline lookup yields CDR1 LGHNA and CDR2 YSLEER. This CDR3 contains 15 residues. Deletions cut 6 bases from V and 3 bases from J, with 17 bases between. For the CDR3, the DNA is TGCGCCAGCAGTCCCCGGGGGGCGGGGAAAGAGACCCAGTACTTC. Protein product: CASSPRGAGKETQYF.

This CDR3 reads CASSLDGGGITYEQYF. CDR3 nucleotide sequence: TGTGCCAGCAGCTTAGACGGCGGAGGAATAACTTACGAGCAGTACTTC. The chain joins TRBV7-2 to TRBJ2-7, with a weak D call TRBD2 (5 bases). CDR1 SGHTA and CDR2 FQGNSA come from the germline V gene. Trimming took off 1 base at V and 4 bases at J, with 17 bases between the two ends. The CDR3 spans 16 residues.

The CDR3 DNA sequence: TGTGCCAGCAGCCCGCGACTAGCGCAAATTAACAATGAGCAGTTCTTC. It codes for CASSPRLAQINNEQFF. The J gene is TRBJ2-1, the V gene TRBV7-2; TRBD2 matches at 8 bases. Trimming cost V 5 bases and J 5 bases; bases outside gene matches: 11. CDR1 is SGHTA and CDR2 is FQGNSA in the germline V gene. The CDR3 extends over 16 amino acids.

The CDR3 coding sequence is TGTGCCAGCAGCCCAGGAGGACGGGGGGAGACCCAGTACTTC. This gives the protein CASSPGGRGETQYF. This chain uses TRBV7-8 with TRBJ2-5; tentative D call: TRBD2 (6 bases). V lost 5 bases, J lost 5 bases, and 15 bases lay in between. The germline CDR1 and CDR2 sequences are SGHVS and FQNEAQ. This CDR3 region has 14 residues.

This clone was observed a single time. The rearrangement joins TRBV6-5 to TRBJ1-5; D not certain. The CDR3 runs 14 residues. The ends were cut back, 0 bases at V and 8 bases at J, with 11 bases in the middle. CDR1 MNHEY and CDR2 SVGAGI come from the germline V gene. As DNA, the CDR3 is TGTGCCAGCAGTTACTCGTCTTGGGAGGAGCCCCAGCATTTT. This encodes CASSYSSWEEPQHF.

A few counts support this clone. This chain joins TRBV5-1 and TRBJ1-5, with no clear D. Between the trimmed V and J ends, which lost 2 bases and 6 bases, there was a span of 15 bases. Per the germline V gene, CDR1 is SGHRS and CDR2 is YFSETQ. This CDR3 spans 15 amino acids. This chain's CDR3 is CASSLDRGPGQPQHF. CDR3 nucleotides: TGCGCCAGCAGCTTAGATAGAGGGCCGGGTCAGCCCCAGCATTTT. Filled out from reference TRBV5-1 and TRBJ1-5, the complete variable domain reads KAGVTQTPRYLIKTRGQQVTLSCSPISGHRSVSWYQQTPGQGLQFLFEYFSETQRNKGNFPGRFSGRQFSNSRSEMNVSTLELGDSALYLCASSLDRGPGQPQHFGDGTRLSIL.

The J gene is TRBJ2-1, the V gene TRBV9; 8 bases are a match to TRBD2. This CDR3 contains 17 residues. Trimming removed 0 bases from V and 7 bases from J; junction bases left unmatched: 12. Germline CDR1 is SGDLS and CDR2 is YYNGEE. In DNA, the CDR3 is TGTGCCAGCAGCGTAGTCGTCCGGGCGGGAGGTCTAAATGAGCAGTTCTTC. It encodes CASSVVVRAGGLNEQFF.

This chain connects TRBV4-3 to TRBJ2-5; tentatively, D is TRBD2 (6 bases). Deletions cut 6 bases from V and 2 bases from J, with 13 bases between. The CDR3 extends over 14 amino acids. Germline V gene lookup returns CDR1 LGHNA and CDR2 YSLEER. DNA for the CDR3: TGCGCCAGCAGTCCCACCGGGAGACAAGAGACCCAGTACTTC. This encodes CASSPTGRQETQYF.

The V call is TRBV19, the J call TRBJ1-1, with D perhaps TRBD1 (6 bases). The germline gives CDR1 LNHDA, CDR2 SQIVND (reference sequence). V was cut by 3 bases and J by 1 base, with 12 bases left in between. This CDR3 spans 15 amino acids. CDR3 nucleotides: TGTGCCAGTAGTATTAACAGGGACCCGAACACTGAAGCTTTCTTT. It specifies CASSINRDPNTEAFF.

The chain joins TRBV19 to TRBJ2-3; 8 positions agree with TRBD2. The CDR3 extends over 16 amino acids. The germline CDR1 and CDR2 sequences are LNHDA and SQIVND (reference sequence). Trimming cost V 4 bases and J 2 bases; bases outside gene matches: 8. In DNA form, the CDR3 reads TGTGCCAGTAGTAATAGCGGGACATTCCCCACAGATACGCAGTATTTT. Protein: CASSNSGTFPTDTQYF.

This clone was seen only a few times. This chain joins TRBV5-1 and TRBJ2-6; D ambiguous. Germline CDR1 and CDR2: SGHRS and YFSETQ. CDR3 size: 16 residues. The V and J ends lost 3 bases and 1 base respectively, with 11 bases between them. The CDR3 DNA follows: TGCGCCAGCAGCTCCTCAACGGGTTCTGGGGCCAACGTCCTGACTTTC. This gives the protein CASSSSTGSGANVLTF. Complete variable domain (other parts from reference TRBV5-1 and TRBJ2-6): KAGVTQTPRYLIKTRGQQVTLSCSPISGHRSVSWYQQTPGQGLQFLFEYFSETQRNKGNFPGRFSGRQFSNSRSEMNVSTLELGDSALYLCASSSSTGSGANVLTFGAGSRLTVL.

The chain recombines TRBV4-3 with TRBJ2-7, with 8 bases lining up with TRBD2. Per germline, CDR1 LGHNA and CDR2 YSLEER. Trimming removed 7 bases from V and 2 bases from J; junction bases left unmatched: 10. The CDR3 loop spans 15 amino acids. Written as DNA, the CDR3 is TGCGCCAGCACCAGTCGGGCGGGAGGTACCTACGAGCAGTACTTC. Translating gives CASTSRAGGTYEQYF.

The V gene is TRBV30, the J gene TRBJ2-7; 8 bases agree with TRBD1. The ends lost 3 bases at V and 7 bases at J; junction bases unmatched: 8. Germline V gives CDR1 GTSNPN, CDR2 SVGIG (reference sequence). This CDR3 is 13 amino acids long. The CDR3 here is CAWSRQGMGEQYF. In DNA, the CDR3 is TGTGCCTGGAGCCGACAGGGGATGGGGGAGCAGTACTTC.

This clone was recorded only once. The V call is TRBV27, the J call TRBJ2-7, with D perhaps TRBD1 (6 bases). Trimming pared 6 bases from V and 8 bases from J, leaving 14 bases between. The CDR3 is made up of 12 amino acids. The germline gives CDR1 MNHEY, CDR2 SMNVEV (reference sequence). CDR3 coding DNA: TGTGCCAGCAGCACCTTCGGGACACAGCAGTACTTC. Amino acids: CASSTFGTQQYF.